The clone carrying this TCR beta chain was recorded a few times. Germline V gene lookup returns CDR1 LGHDT and CDR2 YNNKEL (reference sequence). The germline V and J ends were trimmed by 0 bases and 8 bases, with 11 bases remaining between them. The CDR3 has 14 amino acids. The data originate from a study of T-cell reconstitution after alpha-beta-depleted transplantation in children. Unique molecular identifiers were used to barcode this TCRbeta library. TCRdb analysed the PCR reads with MiXCR anew, one entry per CDR3 protein. The table records 640,000 or so distinct CDR3 sequences, around 16% of them present only once.

The rearrangement joins TRBV3-1 to TRBJ1-5, with D possibly being TRBD1 (6 bases). The sequence was obtained from a human donor who donated a stem cell graft to a child with acute myeloid leukemia. The sample was PBMCs from the stem cell graft donor, taken from the stem cell graft. CDR3 residues: CASSQERGMEPQHF. As DNA, the CDR3 is TGTGCCAGCAGCCAAGAGAGGGGGATGGAGCCCCAGCATTTT.